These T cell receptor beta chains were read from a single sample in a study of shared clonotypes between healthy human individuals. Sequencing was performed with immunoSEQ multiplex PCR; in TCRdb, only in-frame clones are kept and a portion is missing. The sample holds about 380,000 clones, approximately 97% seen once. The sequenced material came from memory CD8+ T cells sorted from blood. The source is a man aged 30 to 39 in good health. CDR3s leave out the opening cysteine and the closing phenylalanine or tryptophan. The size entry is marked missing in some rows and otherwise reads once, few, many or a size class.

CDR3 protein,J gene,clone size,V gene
ASSLSRETQY,TRBJ2-5,.,TRBV11-1
SVEGTKNSTDTQY,TRBJ2-3,.,TRBV29-1
ASSEMSRDQPQH,TRBJ1-5,.,TRBV25-1
ASRLQGSETQY,TRBJ2-5,.,TRBV7-9
SAREDTQY,TRBJ2-3,once,TRBV20-1
ASSVGDSQETQY,TRBJ2-5,.,TRBV5-1
ASSYEQGLWETQY,TRBJ2-5,.,TRBV6-5
AGETQY,TRBJ2-5,.,TRBV21-1
ASSLSQDFTGELF,TRBJ2-2,.,TRBV5-6
AWNTPLAGDYEQY,TRBJ2-7,.,TRBV30
SVEGDRAYEQY,TRBJ2-7,.,TRBV29-1
ATTSGGGKETQY,TRBJ2-5,once,TRBV5-1
ASSPGSGEGFETQY,TRBJ2-5,.,TRBV7-9
ASSLVLGKFGANVLT,TRBJ2-6,.,TRBV7-3
ASSPRPETQY,TRBJ2-5,.,TRBV18
ASSDGPGTLGYEQF,TRBJ2-1,.,TRBV10-1
ASILPSGTQY,TRBJ2-5,.,TRBV5-8
ASSGRGGQGGYVGYT,TRBJ1-2,.,TRBV7-2
ASSTRDRAETQY,TRBJ2-5,.,TRBV5-8
ASSQGMRGYSNQPQH,TRBJ1-5,.,TRBV4-2
ASSYSVVHNEQF,TRBJ2-1,.,TRBV6-5
ASRVASAAYNEQF,TRBJ2-1,.,TRBV5-4
SVEVGSTDTQY,TRBJ2-3,.,TRBV29-1
ASSPTGELF,TRBJ2-2,.,TRBV10-2
ASSLPGGHYSNQPQH,TRBJ1-5,.,TRBV28
ASSPRMAGGVEQF,TRBJ2-1,.,TRBV5-1
ASSVALDRGYYGYT,TRBJ1-2,.,TRBV5-4
ASSLQGVEDEKLF,TRBJ1-4,.,TRBV28
ASSLGTGVTDTQY,TRBJ2-3,.,TRBV5-1
ASSLRPAAGTEAF,TRBJ1-1,.,TRBV7-9
ASSSPSGTRSTDTQY,TRBJ2-3,once,TRBV28
ASSSGTGTFQETQY,TRBJ2-5,.,TRBV7-9
ASSSNPSSYNEQF,TRBJ2-1,.,TRBV5-1
SVRLLTGGEQY,TRBJ2-7,once,TRBV29-1
ASSPLAGTQETQY,TRBJ2-5,.,TRBV18
ASSQERQGTEAF,TRBJ1-1,.,TRBV4-2
AWSSPGPRHEQF,TRBJ2-1,.,TRBV28
ASSFDQPQH,TRBJ1-5,few,TRBV28
ASSLGQYTEAF,TRBJ1-1,.,TRBV28
AWSVRGSSWQF,TRBJ2-1,.,TRBV30
ASSRDRDFYEQY,TRBJ2-7,.,TRBV6-5
ASSLTRQHNEKLF,TRBJ1-4,.,TRBV27
ASSRRGAGPYEQY,TRBJ2-7,.,TRBV7-2
ASSFPRGQGYEQY,TRBJ2-7,.,TRBV28
ASSHDRVGGEQY,TRBJ2-7,.,TRBV7-9
ASSYGVEAF,TRBJ1-1,.,TRBV6-6
ATSRNLMDRPGETQY,TRBJ2-5,.,TRBV15
ASSQTSKETQY,TRBJ2-5,.,TRBV7-3
SANSATQY,TRBJ2-5,.,TRBV20-1